This T cell receptor (beta chain) comes out of a study of cytomegalovirus exposure and HLA in healthy donors. Study-wide results and caveats: The listing of 150 or so TCR beta chains classed them as cytomegalovirus-associated.

60 Vbeta and 13 Jbeta primers were used in PCR. The repertoire was sequenced with immunoSEQ multiplex PCR; TCRdb's copy has only in-frame clones and lacks some. The data show under 100,000 clones, with 10% seen just once and around 26% held by the top ten. Only a few counts were recorded for this clone. Its matching antigen is unknown. The CDR3 runs to 14 residues. Germline CDR1 reads MNHNS; CDR2 reads SASEGT. V lost 8 bases and J lost 3, with 13 bases in between. This clonotype was obtained from a man aged 55 to 70 in good health and CMV-seropositive. The rearrangement uses TRBV6-1 and TRBJ2-2; D might be TRBD2 (5 bases). Material for sequencing was PBMCs. CDR3 loop: CASWLPRDTGELFF. The CDR3 coding sequence is TGTGCCAGCTGGCTTCCGAGGGACACCGGGGAGCTGTTTTTT.